This TCR beta chain was observed in a study of graft-versus-host responses after intestinal transplantation. In regard to this clone: The antigen remains unidentified.

This CDR3 is 13 amino acids long. V lost 4 bases and J 3 bases, leaving 10 bases between the germline ends. Germline V gene lookup returns CDR1 SGHRS and CDR2 YFSETQ. Assay: immunoSEQ multiplex PCR; the TCRdb copy retains only in-frame clones and omits some. The sample shows around 110,000 clones, around nine tenths of them seen only once. The sequencing here drew on unstimulated CD4+ T cells sorted from spleen or lymph node cells, taken before transplant. The source of this sequence is a human donor who was the organ donor for an intestinal transplant. The rearrangement links TRBV5-1 to TRBJ1-2, with a possible D match to TRBD1 (6 bases). CDR3 nucleotides: TGCGCCAGCAGCCCGAGGACAGACTATGGCTACACCTTC. Amino acid sequence: CASSPRTDYGYTF.